The clone carrying this T cell receptor (beta chain) came up once. The data stem from a study of shared T cell receptors in the human thymus. TCRdb's copy holds only in-frame clones and misses some; the assay was immunoSEQ multiplex PCR. The data hold under 850,000 clones, with more than 75% observed a single time. This same sample was also part of a study on human thymus T cells. That source notes: Donor material was obtained from healthy Finnish infants undergoing corrective surgery for congenital heart defects. Resections from corrective heart surgery provided thymus tissue. Seemingly biased V and J gene usage marked thymic and blood repertoires. Related work found strong thymic repertoire overlap between unrelated individuals.

The sequencing sample was made of thymocytes. The TCR sequence derives from a boy under two years old with a congenital heart defect.

CDR3 protein: CASSYWGESSGNTIYF. The DNA of the CDR3 is TGTGCCAGCAGTTACTGGGGGGAGAGCTCTGGAAACACCATATATTTT. The J gene is TRBJ1-3, the V gene TRBV6-5, with a weak D call TRBD1 (5 bases). Germline-derived CDR1 and CDR2 are MNHEY and SVGAGI. Trimming stripped 1 base from V and 0 bases from J, with 10 bases between. This CDR3 comprises 16 residues.